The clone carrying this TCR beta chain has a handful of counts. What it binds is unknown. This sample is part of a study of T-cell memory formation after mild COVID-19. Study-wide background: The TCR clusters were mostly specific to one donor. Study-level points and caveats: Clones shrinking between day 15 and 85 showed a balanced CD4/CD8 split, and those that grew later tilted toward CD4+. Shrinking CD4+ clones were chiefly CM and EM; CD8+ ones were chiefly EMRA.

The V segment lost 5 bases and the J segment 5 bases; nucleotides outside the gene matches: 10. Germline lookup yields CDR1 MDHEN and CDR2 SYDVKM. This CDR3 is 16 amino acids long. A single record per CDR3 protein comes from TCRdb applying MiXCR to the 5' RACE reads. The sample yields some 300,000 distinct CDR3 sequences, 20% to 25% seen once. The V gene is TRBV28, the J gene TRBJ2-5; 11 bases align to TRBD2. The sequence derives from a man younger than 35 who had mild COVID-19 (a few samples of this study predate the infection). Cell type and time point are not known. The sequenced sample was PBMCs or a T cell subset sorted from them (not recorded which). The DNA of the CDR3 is TGTGCCAGCAGTCAGGAGACTAGCGGGGCGTGGGAGACCCAGTACTTC. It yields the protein CASSQETSGAWETQYF.